This T cell receptor (beta chain) is drawn from a study of T cell responses to AZD1222 COVID-19 vaccine. Method: immunoSEQ multiplex PCR; TCRdb's copy keeps in-frame clones and lacks some. The data hold 200,000 to 250,000 clones, with roughly 94% observed a single time. Whole-study findings and limits: Across the whole spike, CD4 TCRs peaked at regions 160-218 and 743-854. Spike-specific TCR breadth and depth were elevated following two AZD1222 doses. Just a handful of people given AZD1222 tested seropositive at baseline. Donors were mostly white British, more females; clonal diversity possibly underestimated.

Comment on this clone: The antigen remains undetermined.

V lost 4 bases, J lost 5 bases, and 3 bases stayed unmatched. The CDR3 has 13 residues. Germline V lookup: CDR1 MNHEY, CDR2 SMNVEV (reference sequence). The rearrangement links TRBV27 to TRBJ1-1, with 8 bases matching TRBD1. The material sequenced was peripheral blood, taken 28 days after the second dose of the MenACWY control vaccine. This sequence originates from an adult who received the MenACWY meningococcal vaccine as a control. CDR3 in amino acids: CASSSTGGTEAFF. The CDR3 DNA reads TGTGCCAGCAGTTCTACAGGGGGTACTGAAGCTTTCTTT.